This is a list of T cell receptor beta chains from one sample in a study of long-term antiretroviral therapy in people with HIV. The protocol was immunoSEQ multiplex PCR, while the TCRdb copy is restricted to in-frame clones and leaves out a portion. The data show under 50,000 clones, approximately 85% seen once. The sequencing here drew on unsorted PBMCs, taken 3.1 years after starting antiretroviral therapy. The receptors originated from a woman aged 45-60 years with HIV. Both conserved end residues are part of each CDR3. D genes are given only for firm matches. The size field is filled for only some rows; it gives once, few, many or a size class.

J gene	D gene	V gene	clone size	CDR3 DNA	CDR3 protein
TRBJ1-2	NA	TRBV7-9	NA	TGTGCCAGCAGCCTGACAGCCTCTAACTATGGCTACACCTTC	CASSLTASNYGYTF
TRBJ1-1	NA	TRBV12-5	NA	TGTGCTAGTGGTTTTCAGGGGCCCACTGAAGCTTTCTTT	CASGFQGPTEAFF
TRBJ2-1	NA	TRBV6-4	NA	TGTGCCAGCAGTGACTCCCAGCCTAATGAGCAGTTCTTC	CASSDSQPNEQFF
TRBJ2-7	TRBD1	TRBV7-9	NA	TGTGCCAGCAGCCCCATGGGTGACAGGGCAGTCTCCGAGCAGTACTTC	CASSPMGDRAVSEQYF
TRBJ2-5	NA	TRBV9	NA	TGTGCCAGCAGCTCAGGGGGGGGATTGGGAGAGACCCAGTACTTC	CASSSGGGLGETQYF
TRBJ2-7	NA	TRBV7-9	NA	TGTGCCAGCAGCTCAAATCACCCGGCCGACTACCCCGAGCAGTACTTC	CASSSNHPADYPEQYF
TRBJ1-2	NA	TRBV6-5	medium-sized	TGTGCCAGCAGTTATTTCACAGGGAGCTATGGCTACACCTTC	CASSYFTGSYGYTF
TRBJ2-7	NA	TRBV29-1	NA	TGCAGCGTTGAAGATCCATCACAGGGCGAGTCCTACGAGCAGTACTTC	CSVEDPSQGESYEQYF
TRBJ1-2	NA	TRBV5-3	NA	TGTGCCAGAAGCTTGGTGTTTGGTCGGGGTGGGATTACAGGGTTGAGTTATGGCTACACCTTC	CARSLVFGRGGITGLSYGYTF
TRBJ2-3	NA	TRBV5-1	NA	TGCGCCAGCAGCTTGGAAACAGATACGCAGTATTTT	CASSLETDTQYF
TRBJ2-3	TRBD2	TRBV11-2	NA	TGTGCCAGCAGCCGTAGCGGGGGGGCGGATACGCAGTATTTT	CASSRSGGADTQYF
TRBJ1-2	NA	TRBV18	NA	TGTGCCAGCTCACCGGGACATCTCGAGGGCTACACCTTC	CASSPGHLEGYTF
TRBJ2-4	TRBD1	TRBV5-6	NA	TGTGCCAGCAGCGTGTCGGGACAGAATCAGTACTTC	CASSVSGQNQYF
TRBJ1-5	TRBD1	TRBV5-1	NA	TGCGCCAGCAGCTTGGGGGACAGTTATCAGCCCCAGCATTTT	CASSLGDSYQPQHF
TRBJ2-7	NA	TRBV11-2	few	TGTGCCAGCAGCTCGGGAGTCGAGCAGTACTTC	CASSSGVEQYF
TRBJ2-3	TRBD1	TRBV2	NA	TGTGCCAGCACTAAGGGACAGACTAGCACAGATACGCAGTATTTT	CASTKGQTSTDTQYF
TRBJ1-2	NA	TRBV19	NA	TGTGCCAGTAGGTACAGGGCAAGGGACTATGGCTACACCTTC	CASRYRARDYGYTF
TRBJ2-3	TRBD2	TRBV5-1	medium-sized	TGCGCCAGCAGCGGGACTAGCGGGGGGGCCGGGTCAGATACGCAGTATTTT	CASSGTSGGAGSDTQYF
TRBJ1-5	NA	TRBV7-9	once	TGTGCCAGCACCCTCTGGCCGGGGGTTAGCAATCAGCCCCAGCATTTT	CASTLWPGVSNQPQHF
TRBJ2-7	TRBD2	TRBV2	NA	TGTGCCAGCAGTGACGGGAGGGGGAACGAGCAGTACTTC	CASSDGRGNEQYF
TRBJ1-2	TRBD1	TRBV5-1	NA	TGCGCCAGCAGCCAACAGGGGGAATATGGCTACACCTTC	CASSQQGEYGYTF
TRBJ2-7	NA	TRBV9	NA	TGTGCCAGCAGCGTCTACTCGGACTTAACCTACGAGCAGTACTTC	CASSVYSDLTYEQYF
TRBJ1-2	NA	TRBV6-1	once	TGTGCCAGCAGCCTTGTGGGGGGCTACACCTTC	CASSLVGGYTF
TRBJ1-5	NA	TRBV4-2	NA	TGTGCCAGCAGCCAAGATTGGGGAATAGATCAGCCCCAGCATTTT	CASSQDWGIDQPQHF
TRBJ1-6	NA	TRBV7-8	few	TGTGCCAGCAGCTTAGGGGGGCGGCGACAGTATGCACCCCTCCACTTT	CASSLGGRRQYAPLHF
TRBJ2-7	NA	TRBV10-3	NA	TGTGCCATCAGGGACGATAAGGGGCCCTACGAGCAGTACTTC	CAIRDDKGPYEQYF
TRBJ2-5	TRBD2	TRBV9	once	TGTGCCAGCAGCGCCCGAGCGGGGCTCCAAGAGACCCAGTACTTC	CASSARAGLQETQYF
TRBJ2-3	NA	TRBV18	NA	TGTGCCAGCTCGCCACTCGCCAGGGCAGGCTCTGGGGGGCCGGTTACGCAGTATTTT	CASSPLARAGSGGPVTQYF
TRBJ1-5	NA	TRBV2	once	TGTGCCAGCAGTTTTGATTATAGCAATCAGCCCCAGCATTTT	CASSFDYSNQPQHF